The rows below give T cell receptor beta chains drawn from one sample of a study of blood T cell repertoires in COVID-19. Using immunoSEQ multiplex PCR, the repertoire was profiled, and TCRdb retains in-frame clones only, with some absent. The data show 120,000 or so clones, around two thirds seen once. Input material: peripheral blood. These receptors originate from a woman in her 70s with acute or convalescent COVID-19. Each CDR3 is given with its conserved first and last residue. The order of the fields is CDR3 protein, CDR3 DNA, J gene, V gene, clone size, D gene. A D gene is named only where the DNA matches it firmly. For some rows the clone size is stated as once, few or many, or as a class when expanded; others skip it.

CASRPISTAYEQYF TGTGCCAGCAGACCAATTAGTACTGCCTACGAGCAGTACTTC TRBJ2-7 TRBV7-8 once NA
CASSLGGGQETQYF TGTGCCAGCAGCTTAGGTGGAGGGCAAGAGACCCAGTACTTC TRBJ2-5 TRBV7-2 NA NA
CASSLGLDRTQYF TGTGCCAGCAGCTTAGGACTAGACCGAACGCAGTATTTT TRBJ2-3 TRBV7-2 NA NA
CAISEFQGSYEQYF TGTGCCATCAGTGAGTTTCAGGGGTCCTACGAGCAGTACTTC TRBJ2-7 TRBV10-3 once NA
CATRPGSNEKLFF TGTGCCACTAGACCGGGGTCTAATGAAAAACTGTTTTTT TRBJ1-4 TRBV15 NA NA
CATSRDKPGGPANVLTF TGTGCCACCAGCAGAGATAAACCGGGAGGGCCGGCCAACGTCCTGACTTTC TRBJ2-6 TRBV15 few TRBD2
CASSQDAGAGAKNIQYF TGCGCCAGCAGCCAAGATGCTGGGGCGGGGGCCAAAAACATTCAGTACTTC TRBJ2-4 TRBV4-3 NA NA
CASSQTRAGGPYEQYF TGCGCCAGCAGCCAAACCCGAGCGGGGGGGCCGTACGAGCAGTACTTC TRBJ2-7 TRBV4-1 NA TRBD2
CASSLDAGGSGANVLTF TGCGCCAGCAGCTTGGACGCGGGTGGATCTGGGGCCAACGTCCTGACTTTC TRBJ2-6 TRBV5-1 NA NA
CASSERQPLNTGELFF TGTGCCAGCAGTGAAAGACAGCCTTTGAACACCGGGGAGCTGTTTTTT TRBJ2-2 TRBV2 NA NA
CASSYSAGATEAFF TGTGCCAGCAGTTACTCGGCAGGGGCCACTGAAGCTTTCTTT TRBJ1-1 TRBV6-2/TRBV6-3 NA NA
CASGPIGSPGTTNQPQHF TGTGCTAGTGGTCCGATAGGATCTCCTGGGACTACCAATCAGCCCCAGCATTTT TRBJ1-5 TRBV12-5 NA NA
CASSFGLPGTEAFF TGTGCCAGCAGCTTCGGCCTCCCGGGCACTGAAGCTTTCTTT TRBJ1-1 TRBV5-8 NA NA
CASGRGESYEQYF TGCGCCAGCGGGAGGGGAGAAAGCTACGAGCAGTACTTC TRBJ2-7 TRBV10-2 few TRBD2
CATSEAGGGETQYF TGTGCCACCAGTGAAGCAGGGGGCGGGGAGACCCAGTACTTC TRBJ2-5 TRBV24-1 NA TRBD1
CASGLAGGETQYF TGCGCCAGCGGACTAGCGGGAGGAGAGACCCAGTACTTC TRBJ2-5 TRBV10-2 NA TRBD2
CASSSQTSTNYGYTF TGTGCCAGCAGTTCACAAACAAGTACCAACTATGGCTACACCTTC TRBJ1-2 TRBV27 once NA
CASSQEVGSTDTQYF TGTGCCAGCAGCCAAGAGGTCGGTAGCACAGATACGCAGTATTTT TRBJ2-3 TRBV4-2 many NA
CASSDGASGGPDTQYF TGTGCCAGCAGTGACGGGGCTAGCGGGGGGCCAGATACGCAGTATTTT TRBJ2-3 TRBV6-4 NA TRBD2
CATSDPPSTGMNTEAFF TGTGCCACCAGTGACCCCCCGTCGACAGGCATGAACACTGAAGCTTTCTTT TRBJ1-1 TRBV24-1 many NA
CAWSPGTGEQPQHF TGTGCCTGGAGTCCCGGGACAGGGGAACAGCCCCAGCATTTT TRBJ1-5 TRBV30 NA TRBD1
CASSLYAAMNTEAFF TGTGCCAGCAGCTTATACGCGGCCATGAACACTGAAGCTTTCTTT TRBJ1-1 TRBV11-2 many NA
CASSFSRGGYEQYF TGTGCCAGCAGTTTTTCCCGGGGGGGGTACGAGCAGTACTTC TRBJ2-7 TRBV6-5 NA TRBD2
CASSRWTDEQYF TGTGCCAGCAGCCGTTGGACAGACGAGCAGTACTTC TRBJ2-7 TRBV12-3/TRBV12-4 NA NA
CASNRGIMETQYF TGTGCCAGCAATAGGGGTATCATGGAGACCCAGTACTTC TRBJ2-5 TRBV2 NA NA
CASSDSSGSHTDTQYF TGTGCCAGCAGTGACTCCAGCGGGAGTCATACAGATACGCAGTATTTT TRBJ2-3 TRBV6-4 few TRBD2
CASSFEQSTDTQYF TGTGCCAGCAGTTTTGAACAAAGCACAGATACGCAGTATTTT TRBJ2-3 TRBV2 NA NA
CASSPLQGETQYF TGTGCCAGCTCACCACTTCAGGGAGAGACCCAGTACTTC TRBJ2-5 TRBV18 NA NA
CASSLADNFYEQYF TGTGCCAGCAGCTTAGCGGACAATTTTTACGAGCAGTACTTC TRBJ2-7 TRBV7-9 NA NA
CATSGLAANQYDNEQFF TGTGCCACCTCCGGACTAGCTGCGAATCAATATGACAATGAGCAGTTCTTC TRBJ2-1 TRBV19 NA TRBD2
CASSSSDRGDF TGTGCCAGCAGTTCCTCCGACAGGGGAGACTTC TRBJ2-7 TRBV28 NA TRBD1
CASGQGHQPQHF TGTGCCAGCGGACAGGGACATCAGCCCCAGCATTTT TRBJ1-5 TRBV28 few TRBD1
CAISDSGGVNEQYF TGTGCCATCAGTGACTCGGGAGGGGTGAACGAGCAGTACTTC TRBJ2-7 TRBV10-3 once TRBD2
CASTNSRNYGYTF TGTGCCAGCACTAATTCGAGGAACTATGGCTACACCTTC TRBJ1-2 TRBV28 NA NA
CASKRRETQYF TGTGCCAGCAAGCGAAGAGAGACCCAGTACTTC TRBJ2-5 TRBV28 NA NA
CASSPVGTERLNYGYTF TGTGCCAGCAGCCCTGTCGGGACAGAACGACTTAACTATGGCTACACCTTC TRBJ1-2 TRBV6-2/TRBV6-3 NA TRBD1
CASNEGGGGAFF TGTGCCAGTAATGAGGGCGGCGGGGGAGCTTTCTTT TRBJ1-1 TRBV19 NA NA
CASSLTGGNQPQHF TGTGCCAGTAGTCTGACAGGGGGCAATCAGCCCCAGCATTTT TRBJ1-5 TRBV19 NA TRBD1
CASSQVTSGSYYNEQFF TGTGCCAGCAGCCAAGTCACTAGCGGGTCTTATTACAATGAGCAGTTCTTC TRBJ2-1 TRBV3-1/TRBV3-2 NA TRBD2
CASSEGSSSYNEQFF TGTGCCAGCAGTGAAGGATCTAGCTCCTACAATGAGCAGTTCTTC TRBJ2-1 TRBV2 many NA
CASRPDYTGELFF TGTGCCAGCAGACCAGATTACACCGGGGAGCTGTTTTTT TRBJ2-2 TRBV12-3/TRBV12-4 NA NA
CASSKDRAYEQYF TGTGCCAGCAGTAAGGACAGGGCCTACGAGCAGTACTTC TRBJ2-7 TRBV6-6 NA TRBD1
CASSLDDSTDTQYF TGTGCCAGCAGCTTAGATGACTCCACAGATACGCAGTATTTT TRBJ2-3 TRBV11-2 NA NA
CASSSRDRVYEQYF TGTGCCAGCAGCTCCCGGGACAGGGTCTACGAGCAGTACTTC TRBJ2-7 TRBV7-2 NA TRBD1
CASSQSTGSVQYF TGCGCCAGCAGCCAGTCTACAGGGTCGGTTCAGTACTTC TRBJ2-4 TRBV4-1 NA NA
CAISTTGEETQYF TGTGCCATCAGCACGACAGGAGAAGAGACCCAGTACTTC TRBJ2-5 TRBV10-3 NA NA
CASSLEAGGRTNYGYTF TGTGCCAGCAGCTTAGAGGCCGGAGGACGTACTAACTATGGCTACACCTTC TRBJ1-2 TRBV13 NA NA
CASSSSGGYQETQYF TGTGCCAGCAGCTCATCAGGGGGGTACCAAGAGACCCAGTACTTC TRBJ2-5 TRBV7-7 NA NA
CASSLGTGSFYEQYF TGTGCCAGCAGCCTGGGGACAGGATCGTTCTACGAGCAGTACTTC TRBJ2-7 TRBV7-2 NA TRBD1
CASLDTGSNEKLFF TGTGCCTCCCTAGACACAGGTTCTAATGAAAAACTGTTTTTT TRBJ1-4 TRBV28 NA NA
CAIRSPGLDTQYF TGTGCCATCAGATCTCCGGGGTTGGATACGCAGTATTTT TRBJ2-3 TRBV10-3 NA NA
CSARLAREQYF TGCAGTGCTAGGCTAGCACGGGAGCAGTACTTC TRBJ2-7 TRBV20-1 NA NA
CASSYPRLVSSYEQYF TGTGCCAGCAGTTACCCACGACTAGTGAGCTCCTACGAGCAGTACTTC TRBJ2-7 TRBV6-2/TRBV6-3 few NA
CASSPWTGQGLEQYF TGTGCCAGCAGCCCCTGGACAGGGCAGGGCCTCGAGCAGTACTTC TRBJ2-7 TRBV9 NA TRBD1
CASSFKGGWQETQYF TGTGCCAGCAGTTTTAAAGGGGGATGGCAAGAGACCCAGTACTTC TRBJ2-5 TRBV28 few NA